This TCR beta chain was sequenced in a study of blood T cells in healthy people across ages. Primers used in a second PCR of about 6 to 12 cycles were a sample-barcoded 5' primer and a J-beta primer mix. TCRdb re-called the 5' RACE reads with MiXCR, one entry per CDR3 protein. The sample consists of 700,000 to 950,000 distinct CDR3 sequences, about 42% of them appearing once. A note on this clonotype: Antigen: not known.

Study-wide findings and caveats: When one million T cells were used, diversity estimates were thought to be underestimates. Long-lived donors exceeded aged donors in naive CD4+ cells and diversity.

The authors drew 8 to 10 milliliters of peripheral blood from each donor. The authors extracted at least 6 micrograms of total RNA per sample. CDR1 is SGHKS, CDR2 YYEKEE, per germline (reference sequence). Deletions cut 2 bases from V and 3 bases from J, with 9 bases between. The length of the CDR3 is 14 residues. V and J are TRBV5-5 and TRBJ1-5; D not resolved. The receptor was isolated from a woman aged 60-75 years in good health. Sequenced sample: blood. The CDR3 is CASSFSATNQPQHF. The CDR3 nucleotides are TGTGCCAGCAGCTTCTCAGCAACCAATCAGCCCCAGCATTTT.